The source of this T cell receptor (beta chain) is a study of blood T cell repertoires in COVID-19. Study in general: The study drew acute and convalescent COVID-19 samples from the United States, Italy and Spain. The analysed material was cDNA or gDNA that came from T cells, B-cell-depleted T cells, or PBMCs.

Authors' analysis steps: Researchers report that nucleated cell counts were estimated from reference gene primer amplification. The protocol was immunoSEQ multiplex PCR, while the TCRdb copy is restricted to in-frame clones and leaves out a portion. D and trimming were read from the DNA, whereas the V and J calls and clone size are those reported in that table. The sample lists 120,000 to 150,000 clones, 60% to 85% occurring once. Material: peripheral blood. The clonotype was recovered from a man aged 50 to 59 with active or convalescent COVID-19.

The DNA for the CDR3 is TGTGCCAGCAGTTATGGAGGAACGGCTAACACCGGGGAGCTGTTTTTT. Translation gives CASSYGGTANTGELFF. This rearrangement joins TRBV2 to TRBJ2-2; possibly TRBD2 for D (5 bases). V was clipped by 5 bases and J by 2 bases, with 15 bases between them. Per germline, CDR1 SNHLY and CDR2 FYNNEI. The CDR3 totals 16 residues.